A selection of T cell receptor beta chains follows, all from one sample in a study of shared clonotypes between healthy human individuals. TCRdb's copy holds only in-frame clones and misses some; the assay was immunoSEQ multiplex PCR. The data contain about 1.5 million clones, around 98% of them singletons. The sequenced sample consisted of naive CD4+ T cells sorted from blood. The source is a man aged 30 to 45 in good health. Both conserved end residues are part of each CDR3.

V,CDR3
TRBV4-1,CASSRGIGNQPQHF
TRBV28,CASRLTDTQYF
TRBV7-2,CASSLRLTNEQFF
TRBV7-3,CASSLSGRAGTDTQYF
TRBV19,CASSTMGQGIEPQHF
TRBV6-7,CAFYPGGYEQYF
TRBV5-4,CASRATTGPVSYEQYF
TRBV7-7,CASSPLRGPNTEAFF
TRBV10-3,CAISSHTQGADGYNEQFF
TRBV5-6,CASSWAKETQYF
TRBV28,CASSLGYDPYEQYF
TRBV18,CASSPATRVYGYTF
TRBV5-6,CASSLIWRRRTEAFF
TRBV6-5,CASRPGPNTYGYTF
TRBV5-1,CASSLEGFGTGELFF
TRBV27,CASSLFRRTSGKTYNEQFF
TRBV10-3,CAIRGQAGDNQETQYF
TRBV18,CASSPFFSSYEQYF
TRBV5-8,CASSLVGDAGVGYTF
TRBV27,CASTFGHFLRGEQYF
TRBV5-6,CASSLDRSKDGYTF
TRBV18,CASLQDRGDTEAFF
TRBV27,CASSLSTSGGTQYF
TRBV7-6,CASSLGGLSGANVLTF
TRBV11-2,CASSFSRPSNEQYF
TRBV4-2,CASSRTGEGYEQYF
TRBV5-5,CASRSSGASMRTDTQYF
TRBV27,CASSSPLSGRRYNEQFF
TRBV5-1,CASRPGTGSYNEQFF